The following is a T cell receptor (beta chain) sequence with its context. The germline gives CDR1 LNHDA, CDR2 SQIVND (reference sequence). The CDR3 has 15 residues. V shed 6 bases, J shed 9 bases, and the junction held 14 bases outside the gene matches. Only in-frame clones appear in the TCRdb table, and some are missing; sequencing was by immunoSEQ multiplex PCR. The table includes around 98,000 clones, nearly 97% detected once. This sample stems from a study of technical replicates of blood from a few donors. The sequenced sample consisted of T cells isolated from PBMCs. This sequence was found in a human donor in good health. The V and J genes are TRBV19 and TRBJ2-1; TRBD1 matches 7 bases. CDR3 protein: CASRTGDRDFFEQFF. The CDR3, as DNA: TGTGCCAGTAGAACCGGCGACAGGGATTTTTTTGAGCAGTTCTTC.